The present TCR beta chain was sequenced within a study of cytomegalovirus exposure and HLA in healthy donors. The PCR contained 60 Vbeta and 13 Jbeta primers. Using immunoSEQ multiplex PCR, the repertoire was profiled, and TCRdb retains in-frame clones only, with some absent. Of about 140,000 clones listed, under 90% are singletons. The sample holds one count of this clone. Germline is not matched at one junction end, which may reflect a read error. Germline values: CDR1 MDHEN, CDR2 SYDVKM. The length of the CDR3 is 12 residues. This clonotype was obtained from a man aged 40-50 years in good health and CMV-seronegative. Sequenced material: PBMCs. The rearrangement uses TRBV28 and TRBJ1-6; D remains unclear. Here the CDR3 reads CASEDYNSPLHF. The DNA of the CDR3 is TGTGCCAGCGAAGACTATAATTCCCCCCTCCACTTT.